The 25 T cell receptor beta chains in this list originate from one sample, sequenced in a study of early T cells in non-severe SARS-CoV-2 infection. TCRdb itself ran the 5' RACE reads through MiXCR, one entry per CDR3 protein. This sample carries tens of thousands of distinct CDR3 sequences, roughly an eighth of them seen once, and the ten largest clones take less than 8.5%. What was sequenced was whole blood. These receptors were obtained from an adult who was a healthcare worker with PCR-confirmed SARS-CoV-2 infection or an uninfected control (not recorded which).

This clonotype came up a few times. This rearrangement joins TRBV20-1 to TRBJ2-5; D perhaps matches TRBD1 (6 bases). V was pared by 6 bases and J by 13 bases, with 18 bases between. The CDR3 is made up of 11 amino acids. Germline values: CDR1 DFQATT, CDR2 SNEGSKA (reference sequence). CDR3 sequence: CSAPTGKTSYF. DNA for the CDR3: TGCAGTGCGCCTACAGGGAAGACCTCGTACTTC.

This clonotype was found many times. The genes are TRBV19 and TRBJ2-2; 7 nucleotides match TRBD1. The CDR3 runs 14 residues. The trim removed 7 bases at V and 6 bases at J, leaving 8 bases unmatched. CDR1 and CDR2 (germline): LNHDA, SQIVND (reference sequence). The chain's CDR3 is CASTWTGTSGELFF. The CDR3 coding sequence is TGTGCCAGTACTTGGACAGGAACCTCCGGGGAGCTGTTTTTT.

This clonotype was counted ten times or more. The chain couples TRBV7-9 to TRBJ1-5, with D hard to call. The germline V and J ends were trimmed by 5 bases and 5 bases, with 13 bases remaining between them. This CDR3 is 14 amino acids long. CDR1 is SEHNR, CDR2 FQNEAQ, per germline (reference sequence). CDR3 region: CASSRPGSDQPQHF. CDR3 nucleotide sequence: TGTGCCAGCAGCCGACCCGGTTCCGATCAGCCCCAGCATTTT.

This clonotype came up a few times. The CDR3 DNA sequence: TGTGCCAGCAGCTACGAAGGAACCGGGACAGGGGGAAATCAGCCCCAGCATTTT. It encodes CASSYEGTGTGGNQPQHF. This rearrangement joins TRBV7-9 to TRBJ1-5, with 11 bases that match TRBD1. Germline V CDR1 and CDR2: SEHNR, FQNEAQ (reference sequence). This CDR3 has 18 residues. V was clipped by 4 bases and J by 4 bases; unmatched bases: 12.

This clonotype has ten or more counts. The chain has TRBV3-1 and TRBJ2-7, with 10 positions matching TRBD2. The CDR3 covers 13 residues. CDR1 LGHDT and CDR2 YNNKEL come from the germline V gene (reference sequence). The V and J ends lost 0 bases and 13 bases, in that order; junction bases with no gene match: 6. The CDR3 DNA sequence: TGTGCCAGCAGCCAAGATCCTAGCGGGAGCGTCTACTTC. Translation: CASSQDPSGSVYF.

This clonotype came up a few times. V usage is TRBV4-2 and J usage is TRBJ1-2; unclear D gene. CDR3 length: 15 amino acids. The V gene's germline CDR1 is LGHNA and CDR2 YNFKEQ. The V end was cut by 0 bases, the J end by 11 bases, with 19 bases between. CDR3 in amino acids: CASSQDFSRGLGYTF. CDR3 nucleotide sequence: TGTGCCAGCAGCCAAGATTTTTCACGCGGGCTTGGGTACACCTTC.

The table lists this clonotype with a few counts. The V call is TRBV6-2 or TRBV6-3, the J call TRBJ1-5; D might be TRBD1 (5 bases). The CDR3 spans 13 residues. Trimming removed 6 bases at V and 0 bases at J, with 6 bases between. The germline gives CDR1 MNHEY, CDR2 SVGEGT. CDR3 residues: CASRQDSNQPQHF. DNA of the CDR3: TGTGCCAGCAGACAGGATAGCAATCAGCCCCAGCATTTT.

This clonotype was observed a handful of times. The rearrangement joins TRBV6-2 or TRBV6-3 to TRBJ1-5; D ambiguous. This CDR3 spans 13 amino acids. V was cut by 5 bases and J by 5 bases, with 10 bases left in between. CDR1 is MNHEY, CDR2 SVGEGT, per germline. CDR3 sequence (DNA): TGTGCCAGCAGTCCCTCCCGGCATCAGCCCCAGCATTTT. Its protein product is CASSPSRHQPQHF.

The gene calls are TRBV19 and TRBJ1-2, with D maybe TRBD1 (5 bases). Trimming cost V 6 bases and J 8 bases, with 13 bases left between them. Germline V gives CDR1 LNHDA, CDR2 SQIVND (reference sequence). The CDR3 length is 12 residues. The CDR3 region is CASSQGVFGYTF. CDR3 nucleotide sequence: TGTGCCAGTAGCCAAGGGGTTTTCGGCTACACCTTC.

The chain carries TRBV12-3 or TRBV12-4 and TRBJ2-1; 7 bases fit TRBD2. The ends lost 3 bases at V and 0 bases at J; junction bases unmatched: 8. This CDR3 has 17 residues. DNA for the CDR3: TGTGCCAGCAGTTTCGGCGGGAGTTTTAGCTCCTACAATGAGCAGTTCTTC. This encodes CASSFGGSFSSYNEQFF.

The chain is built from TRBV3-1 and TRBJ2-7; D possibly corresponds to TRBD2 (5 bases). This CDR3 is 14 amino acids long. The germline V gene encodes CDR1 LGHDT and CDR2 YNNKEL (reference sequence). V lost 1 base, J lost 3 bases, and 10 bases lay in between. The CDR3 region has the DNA TGTGCCAGCAGCCAAGGACTAAGCTACTACGAGCAGTACTTC. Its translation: CASSQGLSYYEQYF.

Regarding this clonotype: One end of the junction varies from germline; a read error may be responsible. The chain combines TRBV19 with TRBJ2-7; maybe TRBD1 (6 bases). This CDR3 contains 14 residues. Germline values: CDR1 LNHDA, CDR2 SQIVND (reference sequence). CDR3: CANSIAQQGAEQYF. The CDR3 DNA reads TGTGCCAATAGTATAGCTCAACAGGGCGCCGAGCAGTACTTC.

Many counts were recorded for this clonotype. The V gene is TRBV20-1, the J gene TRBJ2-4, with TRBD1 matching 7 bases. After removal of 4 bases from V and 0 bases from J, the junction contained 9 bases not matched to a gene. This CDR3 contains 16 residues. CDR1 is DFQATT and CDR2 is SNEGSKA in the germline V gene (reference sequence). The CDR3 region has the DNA TGCAGTGCTACGGTACAGGGGACCCGAGCCAAAAACATTCAGTACTTC. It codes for CSATVQGTRAKNIQYF.

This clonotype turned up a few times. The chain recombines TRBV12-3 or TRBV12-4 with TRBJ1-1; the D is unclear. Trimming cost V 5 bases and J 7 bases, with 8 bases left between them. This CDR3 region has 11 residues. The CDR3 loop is CASSRVREAFF. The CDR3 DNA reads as TGTGCCAGCAGTCGCGTTCGTGAAGCTTTCTTT.

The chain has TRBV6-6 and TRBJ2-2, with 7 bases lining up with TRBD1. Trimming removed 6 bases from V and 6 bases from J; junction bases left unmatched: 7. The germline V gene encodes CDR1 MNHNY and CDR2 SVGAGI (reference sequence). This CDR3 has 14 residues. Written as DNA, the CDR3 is TGTGCCAGCAGCCAGGCGAGGGGGCCCGGGGAGCTGTTTTTT. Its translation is CASSQARGPGELFF.

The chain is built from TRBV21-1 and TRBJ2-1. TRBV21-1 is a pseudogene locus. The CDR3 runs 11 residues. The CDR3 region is CASTDNNEQFF. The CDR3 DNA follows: TGTGCCAGCACCGACAATAATGAGCAGTTCTTC.

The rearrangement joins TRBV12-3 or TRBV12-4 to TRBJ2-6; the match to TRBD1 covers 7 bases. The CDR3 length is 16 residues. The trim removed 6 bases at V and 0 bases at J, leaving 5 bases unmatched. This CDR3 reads CASRWDSNSGANVLTF. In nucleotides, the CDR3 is TGTGCCAGCAGATGGGACAGCAACTCTGGGGCCAACGTCCTGACTTTC.

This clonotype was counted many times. The CDR3 region is CASSPRDSHQYF. CDR3 nucleotides: TGTGCCAGCAGCCCTAGGGACAGCCACCAGTATTTT. The chain is built from TRBV3-1 and TRBJ2-3; 7 bases are shared with TRBD1. The CDR3 has 12 amino acids. V was pared by 4 bases and J by 12 bases, with 7 bases of the junction left unmatched. Germline V gene data show CDR1 as LGHDT and CDR2 as YNNKEL (reference sequence).

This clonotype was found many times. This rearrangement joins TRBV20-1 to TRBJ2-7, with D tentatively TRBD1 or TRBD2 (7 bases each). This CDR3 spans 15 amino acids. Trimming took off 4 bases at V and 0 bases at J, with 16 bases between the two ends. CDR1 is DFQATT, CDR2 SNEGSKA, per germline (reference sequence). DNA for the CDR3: TGCAGTGCTAAGGGGGCAGCGGGGAGCTCCTACGAGCAGTACTTC. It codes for CSAKGAAGSSYEQYF.

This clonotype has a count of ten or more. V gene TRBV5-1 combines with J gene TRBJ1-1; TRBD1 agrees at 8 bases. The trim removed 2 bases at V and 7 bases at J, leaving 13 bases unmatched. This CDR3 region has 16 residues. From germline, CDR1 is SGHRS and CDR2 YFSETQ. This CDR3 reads CASSFIAGQGANEAFF. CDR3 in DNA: TGCGCCAGCAGCTTTATCGCGGGGCAGGGGGCGAATGAAGCTTTCTTT.

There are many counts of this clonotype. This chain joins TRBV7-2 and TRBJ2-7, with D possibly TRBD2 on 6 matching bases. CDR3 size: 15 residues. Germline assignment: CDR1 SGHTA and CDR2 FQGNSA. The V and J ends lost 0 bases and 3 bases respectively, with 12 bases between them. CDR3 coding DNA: TGTGCCAGCAGCTTAGCGGTTACCGGGGGCTACGAGCAGTACTTC. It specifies CASSLAVTGGYEQYF.

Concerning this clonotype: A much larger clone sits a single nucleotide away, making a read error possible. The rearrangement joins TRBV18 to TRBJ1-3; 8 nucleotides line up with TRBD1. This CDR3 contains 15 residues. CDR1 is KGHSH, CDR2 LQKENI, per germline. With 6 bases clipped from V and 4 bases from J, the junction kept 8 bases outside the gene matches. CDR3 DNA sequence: TGTGCCAGCTCCGCGCAGGGGGCTGGAGGAAACACCATATATTTT. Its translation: CASSAQGAGGNTIYF.

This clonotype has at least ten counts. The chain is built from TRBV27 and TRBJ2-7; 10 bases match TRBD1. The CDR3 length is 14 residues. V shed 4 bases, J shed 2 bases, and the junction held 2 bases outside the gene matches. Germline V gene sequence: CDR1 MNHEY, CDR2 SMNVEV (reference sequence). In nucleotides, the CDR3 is TGTGCCAGCAGTTGGACAGGGGGACCCTACGAGCAGTACTTC. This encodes CASSWTGGPYEQYF.

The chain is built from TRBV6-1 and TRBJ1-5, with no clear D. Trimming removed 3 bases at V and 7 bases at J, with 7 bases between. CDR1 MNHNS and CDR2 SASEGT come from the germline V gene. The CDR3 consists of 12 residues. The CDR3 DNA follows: TGTGCCAGCAGTGACATGGTACAGCCCCAGCATTTT. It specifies CASSDMVQPQHF.

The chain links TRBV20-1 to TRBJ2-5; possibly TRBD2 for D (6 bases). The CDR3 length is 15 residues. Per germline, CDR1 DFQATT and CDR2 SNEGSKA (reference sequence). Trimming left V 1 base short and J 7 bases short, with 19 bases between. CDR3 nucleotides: TGCAGTGCTAGAGCAGGGCAGGGAGGATCCGGGACCCAGTACTTC. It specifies CSARAGQGGSGTQYF.